This T cell receptor beta chain was profiled in a study of T cells in Graves' hyperthyroidism and ophthalmopathy. General observations from the study: Ophthalmopathy and stable hyperthyroidism were separated by a 13 V-J model. The model predicted ophthalmopathy a median around 6.5 months before onset.

V was pared by 1 base and J by 7 bases, with 14 bases of the junction left unmatched. CDR3 length equals 19 residues. Germline V gene data show CDR1 as MNHNS and CDR2 as SASEGT. This clonotype occurred a few times. Its antigen is not identified. RNA transcripts were the template for amplifying TCR beta CDR3 regions. HTBI primers drove first-round RT-PCR of the TCR CDR3. TCRdb passed the multiplex PCR reads through MiXCR, listing each CDR3 protein once. The sample holds about half a million distinct CDR3 sequences, 20% seen once. The TCR sequence derives from a man between 40 and 49 years old with Graves' ophthalmopathy. The source material was blood. The V call is TRBV6-1, the J call TRBJ2-2, with 11 bases aligning to TRBD2. The CDR3 is CASSEGLAGGRVRSGELFF. The CDR3 bases are TGTGCCAGCAGTGAAGGTTTAGCGGGAGGGCGAGTGCGGAGCGGGGAGCTGTTTTTT.